This TCR beta chain was identified in a study of Ad26.COV2.S vaccination and SARS-CoV-2 variants. Regarding the study as a whole: Breadth, reportedly substantial, characterized the spike-specific CD8+ and CD4+ T cell responses after vaccination. Greater spike-specific TCR breadth was seen in vaccine recipients than in placebo recipients. Comparable non-spike TCR breadth was observed in vaccine and placebo recipients.

Libraries were prepared by immunoSEQ multiplex PCR; TCRdb keeps only in-frame clonotypes and omits some of them. The data contain about 350,000 clones, about 90% of them singletons. The CDR3 contains 16 residues. J lost 5 bases, V lost 4 bases, and 11 bases had no gene match. From germline, CDR1 is SGHRS and CDR2 YFSETQ. Turning to this clone: The antigen is undetermined.

This TCR came from a human donor who had recovered from COVID-19. The source was peripheral blood, collected after recovery from COVID-19. The chain carries TRBV5-1 and TRBJ2-5; 10 bases are a match to TRBD2. DNA for the CDR3: TGCGCCAGCAGCCAAACGACAGCGGGGGGGGCTGAGACCCAGTACTTC. Protein product: CASSQTTAGGAETQYF.